The entry below describes one T cell receptor (beta chain). Authors' analysis steps: Estimates of nucleated cell counts were drawn from the amplification of reference gene primers. Generated by immunoSEQ multiplex PCR, the TCRdb table keeps only in-frame clones and is missing some. The V and J calls and clone size were taken over from that table, and D and trimming were inferred from the DNA. The sample has 200,000 or so clones, 75% to 90% seen once; the top ten hold under 3.5%. Those enrolled, adults aged about 18 to 89 years, came from fewer than 25 US areas. The record originates from a study of blood T cell repertoires in COVID-19. Study-wide context: The cDNA or gDNA used as material had been derived from T cells, B-cell-depleted T cells, or PBMCs.

Sequenced sample: PBMCs or T cells enriched from blood (not recorded which). The receptor's source is a woman between 18 and 29 years old in a cohort exposed to, infected with or recovered from COVID-19 (not recorded which).

CDR3: CASSFTYRGNTIYF. The DNA for the CDR3 is TGTGCCAGCAGCTTCACCTACAGGGGAAACACCATATATTTT. This sequence joins TRBV9 and TRBJ1-3; possible D gene TRBD1, 5 bases. V was shortened by 4 bases and J by 4 bases, with 12 bases between the two germline ends. CDR3 length: 14 residues. In germline, CDR1 is SGDLS, CDR2 YYNGEE.